The 9 T cell receptor beta chains in this list originate from one sample, sequenced in a study of breast tumors, draining lymph nodes, adjacent tissues (dated by TCRdb to the mid-2010s). Lymph node samples were obtained from the axillary draining lymph nodes of breast cancer patients. To prepare the library, multiplex PCR was applied. Sequencing was performed on an Illumina HiSeq 2000. TCRdb passed the public sequencing reads through fastp at Q25 and MiXCR, retaining productive beta sequences. Duplicate CDR3 protein sequences are folded into a single record with the most common DNA and genes. For this sample the table gives 170,000 or so distinct CDR3 sequences, of which approximately 33% were detected only once. The top ten clonotypes cover about 4.5% of the sample. The material sequenced was axillary lymph node tissue. The receptor source for this set is a female donor with breast cancer. Some clones in this sample may be carry-over from other donors' samples.

This clonotype appeared many times. This chain uses TRBV6-5 with TRBJ2-5; 7 bases align to TRBD2. The germline gives CDR1 MNHEY, CDR2 SVGAGI. With V trimmed by 6 bases and J by 3 bases, 10 bases remained unmatched. The CDR3 is 15 amino acids. The DNA of the CDR3 is TGTGCCAGCAGCTGGGGCGGGAGCGGGGAAGAGACCCAGTACTTC. This codes for CASSWGGSGEETQYF.

This clonotype was seen at least ten times. The V call is TRBV5-5, the J call TRBJ2-7; D may be TRBD1 (6 bases). Germline CDR1 reads SGHKS; CDR2 reads YYEKEE (reference sequence). The CDR3 spans 12 residues. Trimming left V 2 bases short and J 5 bases short, with 8 bases between. The CDR3 nucleotides read TGTGCCAGCAGCTTTCAGGGGCACGAGCAGTACTTC. Translated, it gives CASSFQGHEQYF.

This clonotype showed up many times. V and J are TRBV28 and TRBJ2-1; 11 nucleotides agree with TRBD2. The J segment lost 3 bases and the V segment lost 5 bases, leaving 3 bases of the junction unmatched. The CDR3 contains 15 residues. Germline-derived CDR1 and CDR2 are MDHEN and SYDVKM. In DNA, the CDR3 is TGTGCCAGCAGTGAGACTAGCGGGAACTACAATGAGCAGTTCTTC. It specifies CASSETSGNYNEQFF.

This clonotype has ten or more counts. V is TRBV6-5 and J is TRBJ1-2; TRBD1 might be the D (5 bases). CDR1 and CDR2 from the germline V gene are MNHEY and SVGAGI. With 2 bases removed from V and 4 bases from J, the gap between germline ends came to 8 bases. The CDR3 sequence is 13 residues long. This chain's CDR3 is CASSYGGGYGYTF. The CDR3 DNA sequence: TGTGCCAGCAGTTACGGGGGGGGCTATGGCTACACCTTC.

With respect to this clonotype: One end of the junction is discordant with germline, which a read error may explain. V is TRBV7-3 and J is TRBJ2-3, with 10 bases that match TRBD2. Looked up from germline, CDR1 is SGHTA and CDR2 is FQGTGA. The CDR3 extends over 18 amino acids. CDR3 nucleotide sequence: TGTGCCAGCAGCTTAATCCCTGGAGCGGGGGGGCCAGAACATACGCGGTATTTT. Translated: CASSLIPGAGGPEHTRYF.

This clonotype showed up many times. This sequence joins TRBV7-8 and TRBJ2-3; 10 bases are shared with TRBD2. Germline trimming cut 1 base from V and 4 bases from J; bases unmatched to any gene: 14. The CDR3 covers 19 residues. Germline loops: CDR1 SGHVS, CDR2 FQNEAQ. The CDR3 loop reads CASSLVRALGLAGADTQYF. The DNA for the CDR3 is TGTGCCAGCAGCTTAGTCAGGGCTCTTGGGCTAGCGGGAGCAGATACGCAGTATTTT.

This clonotype was counted only a few times. This chain uses TRBV7-2 with TRBJ1-1; D call uncertain. The CDR3 is 17 residues long. Deletions cut 5 bases from V and 0 bases from J, with 19 bases between. Germline CDR1 is SGHTA and CDR2 is FQGNSA. The chain's CDR3 is CASSPRWSPVMNTEAFF. In nucleotides, the CDR3 is TGTGCCAGCAGCCCTCGGTGGAGCCCAGTAATGAACACTGAAGCTTTCTTT.

This clonotype has a count of ten or more. The chain employs TRBV7-2 and TRBJ1-2; 8 nucleotides match TRBD1. Germline V lookup: CDR1 SGHTA, CDR2 FQGNSA. Trimming at V came to 1 base and at J to 4 bases, leaving 8 bases not matched to a gene. This CDR3 has 16 amino acids. The CDR3 coding sequence is TGTGCCAGCAGCTTAGGAGATGGGACAGGTCTCTATGGCTACACCTTC. This translates into CASSLGDGTGLYGYTF.

This clonotype was counted many times. The chain carries TRBV19 and TRBJ1-5; no firm D call. The V end lost 7 bases, the J end lost 0 bases, and 13 bases lay between the germline ends. Germline V lookup: CDR1 LNHDA, CDR2 SQIVND (reference sequence). CDR3 length: 15 residues. CDR3 DNA: TGTGCCAGTAAGGTTGTGTCTATTAGCAATCAGCCCCAGCATTTT. Amino acid sequence: CASKVVSISNQPQHF.